This T cell receptor beta chain was documented in a study of cytomegalovirus exposure and HLA in healthy donors. Study-level results: Later genetic work tied a missense DCLRE1C variant to beta-chain V and J trimming. The study labeled 150 to 200 TCR beta chains cytomegalovirus-associated.

The CDR3 runs to 14 residues. Trimming cost V 6 bases and J 4 bases, with 13 bases left between them. Germline-derived CDR1 and CDR2 are SNHLY and FYNNEI. The donors gave bone marrow, and they were healthy. As regards this clone: Its antigen is unknown.

The PCR contained 60 Vbeta and 13 Jbeta primers. TCRdb's table, derived via immunoSEQ multiplex PCR, lists solely in-frame clones and lacks some. The profile covers about 100,000 clones, with around four fifths appearing a single time and about 2.5% taken by the ten largest. The rearrangement joins TRBV2 to TRBJ1-5; a weak D match, TRBD1 (5 bases). Sequencing was performed on PBMCs. This TCR was sampled from a man aged 40-50 years in good health and CMV-seronegative. The CDR3 spells CASRGLGANQPQHF. The CDR3 DNA reads TGTGCCAGCAGGGGACTGGGTGCTAATCAGCCCCAGCATTTT.